This T cell receptor beta chain appears in the sequencing data of a study of shared clonotypes between healthy human individuals. The CDR3 loop spans 17 amino acids. The ends lost 8 bases at V and 6 bases at J; junction bases unmatched: 14. With respect to this clone: Its antigen is unknown.

Notes on the study in general: Relative to memory subsets, naive subsets generally showed larger estimated richness.

Using immunoSEQ multiplex PCR, the repertoire was profiled, and TCRdb retains in-frame clones only, with some absent. The data show around 1.9 million clones, roughly 95% seen once. CD45RO-negative cells were positively selected for CCR7, leaving out terminally differentiated effector memory CD45RA+ cells. The chain is built from TRBV23-1 and TRBJ2-2; 11 bases agree with TRBD2. TRBV23-1 is classed as an ORF, of uncertain function. The specimen was naive CD8+ T cells from PBMCs. This clonotype originated in a man between 18 and 35 years old in good health. Some clones in this sample may be carry-over from other donors' samples. CDR3 bases: TGCGCCAGCTCACAACCTACTAGCGGGAGAGTCCCCGGGGAGCTGTTTTTT. Translation: CASSQPTSGRVPGELFF.